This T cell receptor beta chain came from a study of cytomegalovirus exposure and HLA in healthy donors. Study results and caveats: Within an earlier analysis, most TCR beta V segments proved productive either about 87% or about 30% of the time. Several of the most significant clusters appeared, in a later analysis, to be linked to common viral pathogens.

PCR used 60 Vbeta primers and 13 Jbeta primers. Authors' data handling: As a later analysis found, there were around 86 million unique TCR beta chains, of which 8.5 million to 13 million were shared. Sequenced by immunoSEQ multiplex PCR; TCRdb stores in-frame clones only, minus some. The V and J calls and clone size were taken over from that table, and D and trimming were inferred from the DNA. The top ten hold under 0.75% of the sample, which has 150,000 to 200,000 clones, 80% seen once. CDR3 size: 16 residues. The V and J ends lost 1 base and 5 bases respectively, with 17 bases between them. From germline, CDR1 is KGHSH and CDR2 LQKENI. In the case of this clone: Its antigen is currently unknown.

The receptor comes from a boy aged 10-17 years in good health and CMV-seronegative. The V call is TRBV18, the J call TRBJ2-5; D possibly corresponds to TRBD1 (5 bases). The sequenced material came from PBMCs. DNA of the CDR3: TGTGCCAGCTCACCACGAGTGAGTGGCAGGGCGGAGACCCAGTACTTC. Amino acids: CASSPRVSGRAETQYF.